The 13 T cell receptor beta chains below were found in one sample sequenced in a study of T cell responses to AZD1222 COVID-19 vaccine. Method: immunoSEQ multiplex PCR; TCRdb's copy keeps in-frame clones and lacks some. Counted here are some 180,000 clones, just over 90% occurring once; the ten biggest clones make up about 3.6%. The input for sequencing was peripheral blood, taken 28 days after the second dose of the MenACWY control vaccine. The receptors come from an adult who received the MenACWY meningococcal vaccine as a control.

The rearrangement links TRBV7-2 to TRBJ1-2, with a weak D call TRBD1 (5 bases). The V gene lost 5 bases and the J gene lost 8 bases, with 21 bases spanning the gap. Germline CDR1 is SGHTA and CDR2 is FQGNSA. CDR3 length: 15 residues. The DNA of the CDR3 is TGTGCCAGCAGCAGGGACGGGTGGGGGGAGGAAGGCTACACCTTC. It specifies CASSRDGWGEEGYTF.

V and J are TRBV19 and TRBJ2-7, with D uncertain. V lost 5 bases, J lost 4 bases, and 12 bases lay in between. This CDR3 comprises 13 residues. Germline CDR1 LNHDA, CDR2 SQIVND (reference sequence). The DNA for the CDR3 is TGTGCCAGTAGTGTGGTTGATCGGTACGAGCAGTACTTC. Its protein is CASSVVDRYEQYF.

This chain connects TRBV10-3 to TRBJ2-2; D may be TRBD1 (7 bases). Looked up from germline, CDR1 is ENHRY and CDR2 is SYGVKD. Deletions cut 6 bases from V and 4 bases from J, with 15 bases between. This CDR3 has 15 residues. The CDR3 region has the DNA TGTGCCATCAGCCCGGGTCAGGGGGGCACCGGGGAGCTGTTTTTT. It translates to CAISPGQGGTGELFF.

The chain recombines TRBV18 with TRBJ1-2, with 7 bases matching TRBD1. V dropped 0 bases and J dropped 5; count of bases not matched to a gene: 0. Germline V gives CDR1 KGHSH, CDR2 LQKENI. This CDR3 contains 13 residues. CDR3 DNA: TGTGCCAGCTCACCACCGGGACAGTATGGCTACACCTTC. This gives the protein CASSPPGQYGYTF.

CDR3 DNA sequence: TGTGCCAGCTTCCGGGACAGGGGGCCGAAGACCCAGTACTTC. Residues: CASFRDRGPKTQYF. V and J are TRBV28 and TRBJ2-5, with TRBD1 identical over 12 bases. After removal of 8 bases from V and 6 bases from J, the junction contained 7 bases not matched to a gene. Germline CDR1 is MDHEN and CDR2 is SYDVKM. This CDR3 has 14 residues.

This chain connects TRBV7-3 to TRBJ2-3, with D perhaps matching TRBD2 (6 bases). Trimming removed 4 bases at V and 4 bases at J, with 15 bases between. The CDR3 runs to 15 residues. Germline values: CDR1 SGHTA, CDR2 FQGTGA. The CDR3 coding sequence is TGTGCCAGCAGCTCTGCCGGGAGAGGGGCAGATACGCAGTATTTT. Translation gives CASSSAGRGADTQYF.

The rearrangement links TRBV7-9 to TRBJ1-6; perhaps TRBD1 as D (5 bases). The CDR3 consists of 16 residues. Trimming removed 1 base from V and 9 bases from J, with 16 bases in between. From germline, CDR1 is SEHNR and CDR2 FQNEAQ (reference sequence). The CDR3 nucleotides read TGTGCCAGCAGCTTAGGATCCGGGCAGGGTGGTTCACCCCTCCACTTT. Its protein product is CASSLGSGQGGSPLHF.

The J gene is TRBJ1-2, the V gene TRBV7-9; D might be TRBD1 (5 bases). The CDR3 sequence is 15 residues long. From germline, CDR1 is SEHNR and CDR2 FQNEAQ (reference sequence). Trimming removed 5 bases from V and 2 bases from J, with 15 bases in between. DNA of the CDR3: TGTGCCAGCAGCCCTCCTCGGGGCGGAAACTATGGCTACACCTTC. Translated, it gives CASSPPRGGNYGYTF.

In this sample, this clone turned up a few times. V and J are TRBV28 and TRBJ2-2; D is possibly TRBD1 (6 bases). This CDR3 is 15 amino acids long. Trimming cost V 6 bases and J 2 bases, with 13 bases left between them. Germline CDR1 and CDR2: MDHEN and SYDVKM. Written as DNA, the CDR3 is TGTGCCAGCAGGACCCCGGGACATAACACCGGGGAGCTGTTTTTT. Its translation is CASRTPGHNTGELFF.

CDR3 sequence: CASSYSDPDGSYEQYF. DNA of the CDR3: TGTGCCAGCAGTTACTCCGATCCGGACGGCTCCTACGAGCAGTACTTC. The chain links TRBV6-5 to TRBJ2-7; D is ambiguous. Germline V lookup: CDR1 MNHEY, CDR2 SVGAGI. V lost 0 bases and J lost 0, with 12 bases in between. The CDR3 consists of 16 residues.

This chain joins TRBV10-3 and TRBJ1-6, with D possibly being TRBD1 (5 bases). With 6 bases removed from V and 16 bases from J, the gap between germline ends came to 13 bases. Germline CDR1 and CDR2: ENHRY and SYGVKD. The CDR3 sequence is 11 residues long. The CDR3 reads CAIRGEGELHF. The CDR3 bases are TGTGCCATCAGGGGGGAAGGGGAACTCCACTTT.

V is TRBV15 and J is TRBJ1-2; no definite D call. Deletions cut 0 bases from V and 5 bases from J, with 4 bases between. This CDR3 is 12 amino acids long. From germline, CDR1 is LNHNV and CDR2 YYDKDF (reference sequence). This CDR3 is CATSRDRYGYTF. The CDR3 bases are TGTGCCACCAGCAGAGACAGATATGGCTACACCTTC.

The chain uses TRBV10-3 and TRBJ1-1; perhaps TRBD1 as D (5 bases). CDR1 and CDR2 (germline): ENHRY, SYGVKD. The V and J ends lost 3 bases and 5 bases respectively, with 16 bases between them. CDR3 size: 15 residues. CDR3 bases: TGTGCCATCAGTGATGGGGGTAGGGGAGGGACTGAAGCTTTCTTT. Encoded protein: CAISDGGRGGTEAFF.